This T cell receptor beta chain emerged from a study of early T cells in non-severe SARS-CoV-2 infection (dated by TCRdb to about 2021). About the full investigation: Because TCR sequencing relied on bulk RNA taken from unsorted whole blood, pairing of alpha and beta chains was not possible. On the study overall, not on this receptor specifically: VDJdb matching was skewed toward anti-spike CD8 responses and likely underestimated virus-specific expansions, missing private and CD4 specificities.

The study was a case-control design nested within a healthcare worker cohort in London, UK, with weekly nasopharyngeal swab PCR tests and blood sampling. Healthcare workers were recruited between 23 and 31 March 2020, during the week of the UK lockdown, and were followed weekly for up to roughly 15 weeks. Library prep was done by 5' RACE. Sequencing used a NextSeq 500. Unique molecular identifiers were attached to individual cDNA molecules in the TCR library protocol so that sequencing error and PCR bias could be corrected. TCR alpha and beta chains were both sequenced, and the abundances of alpha and beta sequences in each sample were closely correlated with each other. As for how the authors treated the data: Decombinator V4 was used to annotate TCR sequences for V gene, J gene and CDR3. Expanded TCRs were defined as changing significantly between any two time points under a Poisson model with p below 0.0001. TCR abundances were normalised to the total number of TCRs sequenced per sample and were expressed as counts per million. TRAV1-2 paired with TRAJ12, TRAJ20 or TRAJ33 defined MAIT TCRs, while TRAV10 paired with TRAJ18 defined iNKT TCRs. A search of VDJdb, accessed on 1 November 2021, was run for TCRs annotated to CMV, EBV and SARS-CoV-2, with TCRs annotated for multiple antigens excluded. TCRdb trimmed public reads at Q25 via fastp, called clones via MiXCR and kept in-frame beta chains. Under each unique CDR3 protein, matching rows form one entry showing the most common genes and DNA. TCRdb's processing, not the study's, gives the V and J calls here. The sample table records 30,000 or so distinct CDR3 sequences; roughly 5.2% of these occur just once. Of the sample, 3.5% falls within the top ten clones.

Points on this clonotype: Its antigen is not yet known. Base quality data are lacking; no much larger clone is found one base away.

The germline V gene specifies LGHNA as CDR1 and YNFKEQ as CDR2. Reading from cysteine to phenylalanine, the CDR3 counts 18 amino acids. Only the CDR3 DNA is retained, 54 bases long and in frame from the first base. The junction shows trimming of 0 bases on V and 3 bases on J, plus 18 bases between the germline ends. Sequencing was performed on whole blood. The V and J segments used are TRBV4-2 and TRBJ2-1; the D assignment is uncertain and may be TRBD1 or TRBD2, with 5 bases supporting each. This clonotype originated in an adult who was a healthcare worker with PCR-confirmed SARS-CoV-2 infection or an uninfected control (not recorded which). The DNA sequence follows: TGTGCCAGCAGCCAAGATCGGGGACGCGGAACCTTCTACAATGAGCAGTTCTTC. Its protein reads: CASSQDRGRGTFYNEQFF.